This T cell receptor (beta chain) was retrieved from a study of blood T cell repertoires in COVID-19 (dated by TCRdb to the early 2020s). In the study overall: Collaborator samples came from the United States, Italy and Spain and covered acute and convalescent phases of COVID-19. The material from the prospective study consisted of cDNA or gDNA derived from T cells, B-cell-depleted T cells, or PBMCs. Subjects who had been exposed to COVID-19, were actively infected with it, or had recovered from it provided the deeply sampled blood TCRbeta repertoires that made up the dataset. The repertoires were made available in a free public database intended to serve as a resource for research on the immune response to SARS-CoV-2. Samples were obtained from the ongoing ImmuneRACE study (first 160 participants) and from 1,000 to 1,500 subjects provided by 6 global collaborators. The sample metadata nearly always contained a de-identified subject ID, COVID-19 status, age in years and sex. Where available, HLA class I and class II types were taken from metadata supplied by the sample provider and were not determined by assay-based typing. What the research found in general, with its limitations: Clinical and demographic metadata were provided uncurated, with the amount varying by source and participant.

On this clone: It lacks a known antigen. Base-call qualities are not available, and no considerably larger clone is one nucleotide away.

TCRbeta CDR3 regions were amplified from genomic DNA by means of the immunoSEQ Assay, a bias-controlled multiplex PCR. Per the authors' processing: Nucleated cell counts per sample were estimated from amplification of reference gene primers within the assay. To quantify the absolute abundance of each unique TCRbeta CDR3 rearrangement, sequence reads were collapsed and filtered. For each sample, productive Simpson clonality was calculated as the square root of Simpson's diversity index over productive rearrangements. The immuneACCESS repertoire file appears here via TCRdb, limited to in-frame rearrangements. These files lack a portion of the clones; in checked studies, under half of the deficit traces to unresolved V genes, and the cause of the others is not known. The D gene and trimming were derived from the DNA, and the V and J assignments and clone size from that table. For this sample there are approximately 74,000 clones; nearly 90% appear just once. Roughly 6.6% of the sample goes to the ten largest clones.

Each collaborating institution followed its own protocols to collect whole blood in K2EDTA tubes. For TCRbeta analysis, collaborators shipped samples in one of three forms: frozen whole blood, isolated PBMCs, or DNA extracted from either of those sample types. This clonotype was sampled from an older man with acute or convalescent COVID-19. Specimen: peripheral blood.

This receptor carries the CDR3 CASSYSRAGRYEQYF. In nucleotides, the sequence is TGTGCCAGCAGTTACTCGAGGGCAGGGAGGTACGAGCAGTACTTC. Recombination joined TRBV6-5 with TRBJ2-7; TRBD2 is a weak D gene call, 6 bases matching. Taken from cysteine to phenylalanine, the CDR3 has 15 residues. CDR3 DNA is the only sequence kept; it has 45 bases, read in frame from the first base. The germline V gene specifies MNHEY as CDR1 and SVGAGI as CDR2. V sheds 0 bases and J sheds 4 bases, leaving 13 bases between their ends.